This T cell receptor beta chain emerged from a study of cytomegalovirus exposure and HLA in healthy donors. PCR amplification relied on 60 Vbeta primers (plus 13 Jbeta primers). Original methodology: Unique TCR beta chains totaled roughly 80 million in a later count, with roughly 11 million of them shared. Data came from immunoSEQ multiplex PCR; TCRdb stores just in-frame clones and leaves some out. The V and J calls and clone size were taken over from that table, and D and trimming were inferred from the DNA. The sample comprises 150,000 to 200,000 clones, 80% to 85% of which are singletons, and roughly 1.1% rests with the top ten. Study-level findings and limits: What was likely a sequencing artifact was a cluster of highly shared sequence variants. Researchers catalogued roughly 150 TCR beta chains as cytomegalovirus-associated. Analysis was carried out at a later point, and it linked a missense DCLRE1C variant to TCR beta V- and J-gene trimming.

Trimming took 4 bases from V and 2 from J, leaving 12 bases between them. This CDR3 is 15 amino acids long. Germline CDR1 is SGHNT and CDR2 is YYREEE (reference sequence). There are a few counts of this clone. The target antigen is unknown. The source is a woman in her forties in good health and CMV-seronegative. The genes are TRBV5-4 and TRBJ2-2; possibly TRBD2 for D (6 bases). Material: PBMCs. CDR3 amino acids: CASSATTSNTGELFF. Written as DNA, the CDR3 is TGTGCCAGCAGCGCCACCACTAGCAACACCGGGGAGCTGTTTTTT.